This entry is about one T cell receptor beta chain. Its antigen remains unknown. At one of its ends the junction is not consistent with the germline gene, which may arise from a read error. Primers included in the PCR were 60 Vbeta and 13 Jbeta primers. Original analysis: In a later analysis, around 87 million unique TCR beta chains included roughly 11 million shared by two or more donors. Libraries were prepared by immunoSEQ multiplex PCR; TCRdb keeps only in-frame clonotypes and omits some of them. D and trimming come from the DNA, and the V and J calls and clone size come from that table. The sample carries 110,000 to 150,000 clones, around 70% recorded once. Looked up from germline, CDR1 is GTSNPN and CDR2 is SVGIG (reference sequence). The CDR3 consists of 15 residues. The sample comes from a study of cytomegalovirus exposure and HLA in healthy donors. Study-wide results and caveats: There were reportedly fewer N-insertions in an Asian-associated ancestry cluster than the approximately 640-donor mean, in a later analysis. Roughly uniform depth of sequencing across donors was assumed in presence/absence analyses. Prior analysis indicated that the majority of TCR beta V segments exhibited productivity approximately 87% or approximately 30% of the time.

V is TRBV30 and J is TRBJ1-5, with D possibly being TRBD1 (5 bases). The sample taken for sequencing was PBMCs. The TCR originated in a middle-aged man in good health and CMV-seronegative. CDR3 nucleotides: TGTGCCTGGAACCGATTTGGAGGGGCCGATCAGCCCCAGAATTTT. This translates into CAWNRFGGADQPQNF. The full variable domain, with the rest looked up from reference TRBV30 and TRBJ1-5, is SQTIHQWPATLVQPVGSPLSLECTVEGTSNPNLYWYRQAAGRGLQLLFYSVGIGQISSEVPQNLSASRPQDRQFILSSKKLLLSDSGFYLCAWNRFGGADQPQNFGDGTRLSIL.